The present TCR beta chain was sequenced within a study of blood T cells in healthy people across ages. In this sample, this clonotype turned up a few times. Deletions cut 4 bases from V and 1 base from J, with 17 bases between. In germline, CDR1 is MNHEY, CDR2 SVGAGI. This CDR3 contains 16 residues. The second PCR ran about 7 to 12 cycles with a sample-barcoded 5' primer and J-beta primers. In TCRdb, the 5' RACE reads were re-called with MiXCR into one record per CDR3 protein. The repertoire holds 700,000 to 900,000 distinct CDR3 sequences, with roughly 25% as singletons. The study recruited healthy Caucasian donors from Russia who were aged about 6 to 100. These sequences were also reported in another study, on T cells of mothers and their children. That source adds: The study sampled three healthy Caucasian mothers and their six children.

The sequence was collected from a boy between 10 and 17 years old in good health. This chain connects TRBV6-5 to TRBJ2-7; D possibly corresponds to TRBD1 (6 bases). The sequenced sample was blood. The CDR3 DNA reads as TGTGCCAGCAGTTCCCAGACTAAGGGGGATTCCTACGAGCAGTACTTC. Its protein is CASSSQTKGDSYEQYF.